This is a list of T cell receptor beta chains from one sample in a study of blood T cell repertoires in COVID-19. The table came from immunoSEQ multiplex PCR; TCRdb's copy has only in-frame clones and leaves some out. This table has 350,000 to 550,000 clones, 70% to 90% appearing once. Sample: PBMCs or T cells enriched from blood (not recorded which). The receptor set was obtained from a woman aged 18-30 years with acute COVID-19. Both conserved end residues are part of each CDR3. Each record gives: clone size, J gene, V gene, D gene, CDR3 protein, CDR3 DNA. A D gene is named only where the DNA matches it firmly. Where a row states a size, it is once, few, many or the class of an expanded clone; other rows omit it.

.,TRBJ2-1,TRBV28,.,CASSFLFEGSYNEQFF,TGTGCCAGCAGTTTCCTATTTGAGGGATCTTACAATGAGCAGTTCTTC
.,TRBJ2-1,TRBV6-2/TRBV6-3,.,CASSYGQTNNEQFF,TGTGCCAGCAGTTACGGGCAGACCAACAATGAGCAGTTCTTC
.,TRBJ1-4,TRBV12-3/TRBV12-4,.,CASSPFLNEKLFF,TGTGCCAGCAGTCCCTTTCTCAATGAAAAACTGTTTTTT
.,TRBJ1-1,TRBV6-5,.,CASRILGGYTEAFF,TGTGCCAGCAGAATCCTTGGAGGGTACACTGAAGCTTTCTTT
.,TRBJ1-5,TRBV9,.,CASSVEGSFNQPQHF,TGTGCCAGCAGCGTAGAGGGGTCATTCAATCAGCCCCAGCATTTT
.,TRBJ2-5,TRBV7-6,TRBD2,CASSLLAGLPQETQYF,TGTGCCAGCAGCCTTCTAGCGGGACTCCCCCAAGAGACCCAGTACTTC
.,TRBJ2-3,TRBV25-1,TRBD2,CASSTSGADTQYF,TGTGCCAGTTCGACTAGCGGGGCAGATACGCAGTATTTT
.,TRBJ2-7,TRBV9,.,CASSVGQKEREQYF,TGTGCCAGCAGCGTGGGACAAAAGGAACGAGAGCAGTACTTC
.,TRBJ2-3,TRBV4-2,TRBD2,CASSQAGGAVADTQYF,TGTGCCAGCAGCCAGGCCGGGGGGGCCGTGGCAGATACGCAGTATTTT
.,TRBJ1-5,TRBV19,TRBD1,CASSIVGTGFQPQHF,TGTGCCAGTAGTATAGTCGGGACAGGATTTCAGCCCCAGCATTTT
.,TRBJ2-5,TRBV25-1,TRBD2,CASSDIGRASEETQYF,TGTGCCAGCAGTGACATCGGGAGGGCCTCAGAAGAGACCCAGTACTTC
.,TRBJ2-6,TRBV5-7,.,CASRQRYGGPGANVLTF,TGTGCCAGCAGGCAGAGGTACGGGGGGCCTGGGGCCAACGTCCTGACTTTC
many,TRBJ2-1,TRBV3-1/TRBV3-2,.,CASSLAYNEQFF,TGTGCCAGCAGCCTAGCCTACAATGAGCAGTTCTTC
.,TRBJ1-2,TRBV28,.,CASSFDRYGYTF,TGTGCCAGCAGTTTCGACAGATATGGCTACACCTTC
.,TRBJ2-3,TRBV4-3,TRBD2,CASSQESALAGDTQYF,TGCGCCAGCAGCCAAGAATCAGCGCTAGCGGGAGATACGCAGTATTTT
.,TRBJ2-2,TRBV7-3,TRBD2,CASSLNLAGARTGELFF,TGTGCCAGCAGCTTAAACCTAGCGGGGGCCCGGACCGGGGAGCTGTTTTTT
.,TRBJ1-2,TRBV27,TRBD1,CASSYRTGADGYTF,TGTGCCAGCAGTTACAGGACAGGTGCCGATGGCTACACCTTC
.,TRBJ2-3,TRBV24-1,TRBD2,CATSDSGLAGLTDTQYF,TGTGCCACCAGTGATTCGGGACTAGCGGGGTTAACAGATACGCAGTATTTT
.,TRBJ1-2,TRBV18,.,CASSITEHNGYTF,TGTGCCAGCTCAATAACAGAGCATAATGGCTACACCTTC
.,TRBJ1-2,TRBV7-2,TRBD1,CASSSPLAGTVYGYTF,TGTGCCAGCAGCTCACCCTTGGCCGGGACAGTCTATGGCTACACCTTC
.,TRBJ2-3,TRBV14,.,CASSQLGLLQYF,TGTGCCAGCAGCCAACTAGGACTTCTGCAGTATTTT
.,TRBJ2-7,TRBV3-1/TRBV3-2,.,CASSAHIYEQYF,TGTGCCAGCTCCGCCCACATCTACGAGCAGTACTTC
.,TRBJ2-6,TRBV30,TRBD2,CACQGRGSGANVLTF,TGTGCCTGTCAAGGGCGGGGGAGTGGGGCCAACGTCCTGACTTTC
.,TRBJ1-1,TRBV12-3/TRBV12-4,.,CATTWANTEAFF,TGTGCCACCACATGGGCGAACACTGAAGCTTTCTTT
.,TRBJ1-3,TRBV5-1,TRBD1,CASSLGQGAPGNTIYF,TGCGCCAGCAGCTTGGGCCAGGGGGCGCCTGGAAACACCATATATTTT
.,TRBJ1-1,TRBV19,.,CASLNSEFRGVTEAFF,TGTGCCAGCCTTAACTCGGAATTCCGGGGGGTAACTGAAGCTTTCTTT
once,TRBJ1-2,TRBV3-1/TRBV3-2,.,CASSQEWQGFHGYTF,TGTGCCAGCAGCCAAGAATGGCAGGGGTTTCATGGCTACACCTTC
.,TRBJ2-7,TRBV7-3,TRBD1,CASSLMGQGDLGYEQYF,TGTGCCAGCAGCTTAATGGGGCAGGGGGATTTGGGCTACGAGCAGTACTTC
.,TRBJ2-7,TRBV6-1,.,CASSDPRRSSYEQYF,TGTGCCAGCAGTGATCCTCGGAGAAGCTCCTACGAGCAGTACTTC
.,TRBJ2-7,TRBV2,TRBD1,CASSGLHGTGGEQYF,TGTGCCAGCAGTGGTTTACACGGGACAGGCGGCGAGCAGTACTTC
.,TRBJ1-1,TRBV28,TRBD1,CASGQGANTEAFF,TGTGCCAGCGGGCAGGGGGCGAACACTGAAGCTTTCTTT
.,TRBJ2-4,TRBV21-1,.,CASSKPTGAKNIQYF,TGTGCCAGCAGCAAACCCACAGGAGCCAAAAACATTCAGTACTTC
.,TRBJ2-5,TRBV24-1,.,CATSDQRTRGGETQYF,TGTGCCACCAGTGACCAAAGGACAAGGGGGGGAGAGACCCAGTACTTC
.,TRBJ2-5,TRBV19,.,CASSVVSSGETQYF,TGTGCCAGTAGTGTGGTTAGTTCGGGAGAGACCCAGTACTTC
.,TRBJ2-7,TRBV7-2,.,CASSLARVKYEQYF,TGTGCCAGCAGCTTAGCGCGGGTTAAGTACGAGCAGTACTTC
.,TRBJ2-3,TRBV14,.,CASSLHSKQYF,TGTGCCAGCAGCCTTCACAGCAAACAGTATTTT
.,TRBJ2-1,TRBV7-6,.,CASSLVGSSGNEQFF,TGTGCCAGCAGCTTAGTTGGGTCGTCAGGCAATGAGCAGTTCTTC
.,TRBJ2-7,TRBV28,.,CASSFQVPGEQYF,TGTGCCAGCAGTTTTCAGGTCCCGGGAGAGCAGTACTTC
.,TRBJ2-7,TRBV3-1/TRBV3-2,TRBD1,CASSQDGTGSYEQYF,TGTGCCAGCAGCCAAGATGGGACAGGTTCCTACGAGCAGTACTTC
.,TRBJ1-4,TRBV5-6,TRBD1,CASSLVGTATNEKLFF,TGTGCCAGCAGCCTGGTTGGGACAGCAACTAATGAAAAACTGTTTTTT
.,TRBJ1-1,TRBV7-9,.,CASSRGGDSTEAFF,TGTGCCAGCAGCAGGGGGGGCGACAGCACTGAAGCTTTCTTT
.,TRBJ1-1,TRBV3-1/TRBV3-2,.,CASRFSDTEAFF,TGTGCCAGCAGATTTAGTGACACTGAAGCTTTCTTT
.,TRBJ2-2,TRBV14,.,CASSQVNTGELFF,TGTGCCAGCAGCCAAGTAAACACCGGGGAGCTGTTTTTT
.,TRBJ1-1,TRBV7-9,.,CASSFGANTEAFF,TGTGCCAGCAGCTTTGGGGCAAACACTGAAGCTTTCTTT
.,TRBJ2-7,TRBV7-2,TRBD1,CASSLSGQGLYEQYF,TGTGCCAGCAGCTTATCGGGACAGGGGCTATACGAGCAGTACTTC
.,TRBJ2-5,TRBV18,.,CASSPPLSVLAERETQYF,TGTGCCAGCTCACCACCTCTTTCGGTGCTAGCAGAGCGAGAGACCCAGTACTTC
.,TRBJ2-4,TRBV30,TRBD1,CAWKGAENIQYF,TGTGCCTGGAAGGGGGCAGAAAACATTCAGTACTTC
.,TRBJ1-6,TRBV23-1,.,CASSHPGIVSNSPLHF,TGCGCCAGCAGTCACCCCGGGATCGTGAGTAATTCACCCCTCCACTTT
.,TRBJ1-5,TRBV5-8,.,CASSPGTEYNQPQHF,TGTGCCAGCAGCCCGGGAACAGAATACAATCAGCCCCAGCATTTT
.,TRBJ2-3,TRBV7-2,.,CASSFDKLNTQYF,TGTGCCAGCAGCTTCGACAAGCTGAATACGCAGTATTTT
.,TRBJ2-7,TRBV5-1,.,CASSLEDRKSGEQYF,TGCGCCAGCAGCTTGGAGGACAGAAAGTCTGGGGAGCAGTACTTC
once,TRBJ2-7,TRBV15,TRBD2,CATSRDRLAGTYEQYF,TGTGCCACCAGCAGAGATCGGCTAGCGGGCACCTACGAGCAGTACTTC
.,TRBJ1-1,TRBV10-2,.,CASSGTGHFMNTEAFF,TGCGCCAGCAGTGGGACGGGACACTTCATGAACACTGAAGCTTTCTTT
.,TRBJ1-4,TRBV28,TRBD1,CASSVPTGGTNEKLFF,TGTGCCAGCAGTGTACCTACAGGGGGCACTAATGAAAAACTGTTTTTT